This entry concerns a single T cell receptor (beta chain). This sample is part of a study of blood T cell repertoires in COVID-19. Source study methods: Reference gene primer amplification gave estimated nucleated cell counts. Assay used: immunoSEQ multiplex PCR; TCRdb lists only in-frame clones, some missing. The V and J calls and the clone size are those of that table, but D and trimming were determined from the DNA. The sample lists fewer than 350,000 clones, approximately 81% occurring once. Sequencing was done on a sample of peripheral blood. The TCR comes from a woman in her fifties or sixties with active or convalescent COVID-19.

The CDR3 here is CASSLALNQPQHF. DNA of the CDR3: TGTGCCAGCAGCTTAGCCTTAAATCAGCCCCAGCATTTT. This rearrangement joins TRBV7-8 to TRBJ1-5; unclear D gene. Germline V gives CDR1 SGHVS, CDR2 FQNEAQ. The CDR3 runs 13 residues. V was clipped by 0 bases and J by 4 bases, with 4 bases between them.